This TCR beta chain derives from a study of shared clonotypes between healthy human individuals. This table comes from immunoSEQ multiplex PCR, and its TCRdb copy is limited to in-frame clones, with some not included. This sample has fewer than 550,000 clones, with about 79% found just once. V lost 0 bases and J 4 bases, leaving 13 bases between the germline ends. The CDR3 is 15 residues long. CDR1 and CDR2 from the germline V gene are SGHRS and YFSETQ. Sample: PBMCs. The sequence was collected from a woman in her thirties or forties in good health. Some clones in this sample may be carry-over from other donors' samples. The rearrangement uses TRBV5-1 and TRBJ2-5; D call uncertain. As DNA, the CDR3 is TGCGCCAGCAGCTTGGGGAGCATAGGCACAGAGACCCAGTACTTC. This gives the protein CASSLGSIGTETQYF.